The 31 T cell receptor beta chains given below trace back to one sample, sequenced in a study of T cell repertoires in ileal Crohn's disease. Assay: immunoSEQ multiplex PCR; the TCRdb copy retains only in-frame clones and omits some. Here the sample spans about 5,000 clones, nearly 97% being singletons. Sequencing used ileal tissue. The receptors derive from an adult with Crohn's disease.

This rearrangement joins TRBV5-1 to TRBJ2-5; 10 nucleotides agree with TRBD2. The CDR3 covers 14 residues. CDR1 is SGHRS, CDR2 YFSETQ, per germline. Unmatched junction bases numbered 2, after V lost 0 bases and J lost 6 bases. Written as DNA, the CDR3 is TGCGCCAGCAGCTTGGAACTAGCGGGGCAGACCCAGTACTTC. Translating gives CASSLELAGQTQYF.

This chain joins TRBV19 and TRBJ2-3, with 11 nucleotides matching TRBD2. The CDR3 loop spans 16 amino acids. Germline assignment: CDR1 LNHDA and CDR2 SQIVND (reference sequence). Unmatched junction bases numbered 12, after V lost 7 bases and J lost 6 bases. The CDR3 reads CASTTPATSGVDTQYF. The CDR3 DNA sequence: TGTGCCAGTACTACCCCCGCGACTAGCGGGGTGGATACGCAGTATTTT.

This clone was detected once. The rearrangement links TRBV4-1 to TRBJ2-1, with D possibly TRBD1 on 6 matching bases. The CDR3 loop spans 15 amino acids. The germline V gene has CDR1 MGHRA and CDR2 YSYEKL. Trimming pared 0 bases from V and 7 bases from J, leaving 13 bases between. This CDR3 is CASSQDQGPRNEQFF. The CDR3 DNA sequence: TGCGCCAGCAGCCAAGATCAGGGGCCCAGAAATGAGCAGTTCTTC.

As DNA, the CDR3 is TGTGCCAGCTACCGGGACAGGGACTCCTACGAGCAGTACTTC. It is translated as CASYRDRDSYEQYF. The chain has TRBV6-1 and TRBJ2-7, with 9 bases that match TRBD1. Germline CDR1 and CDR2: MNHNS and SASEGT. This CDR3 region has 14 residues. The trim removed 8 bases at V and 0 bases at J, leaving 5 bases unmatched.

The rearrangement joins TRBV7-2 to TRBJ1-5; 7 bases map to TRBD1. Germline-derived CDR1 and CDR2 are SGHTA and FQGNSA. The V segment lost 5 bases and the J segment 2 bases; nucleotides outside the gene matches: 9. CDR3 length: 16 amino acids. The CDR3 nucleotides read TGTGCCAGCAGCCTGACCGTCGGGACAGGCAATCAGCCCCAGCATTTT. Its translation is CASSLTVGTGNQPQHF.

The chain couples TRBV5-1 to TRBJ1-2; 7 bases align to TRBD1. After removal of 0 bases from V and 5 bases from J, the junction contained 7 bases not matched to a gene. The CDR3 is 15 amino acids. Germline CDR1 reads SGHRS; CDR2 reads YFSETQ. CDR3 DNA: TGCGCCAGCAGCTTGGTCGGACAGGAAACTTATGGCTACACCTTC. Amino acids: CASSLVGQETYGYTF.

The J gene is TRBJ2-5, the V gene TRBV27; D perhaps matches TRBD2 (6 bases). This CDR3 is built from 12 residues. The germline V and J ends were trimmed by 5 bases and 10 bases, with 14 bases remaining between them. The germline V gene has CDR1 MNHEY and CDR2 SMNVEV (reference sequence). CDR3 sequence: CASSPLFGGQYF. CDR3 in DNA: TGTGCCAGCAGTCCCCTCTTCGGGGGCCAGTACTTC.

This clone was observed a handful of times. The chain recombines TRBV30 with TRBJ1-2; the D is unclear. The CDR3 is made up of 13 amino acids. From germline, CDR1 is GTSNPN and CDR2 SVGIG (reference sequence). Trimming took 5 bases from V and 8 from J, leaving 18 bases between them. CDR3 DNA: TGTGCCTGGGACTCCGGTCCTTCCGGCGGCTACACCTTC. Protein product: CAWDSGPSGGYTF.

The V and J genes are TRBV29-1 and TRBJ2-7; 12 positions match TRBD2. The CDR3 is made up of 14 amino acids. In germline, CDR1 is SQVTM, CDR2 ANQGSEA. V trimming: 6 bases; J trimming: 3 bases; junction bases outside the gene matches: 6. The CDR3 spells CSVETSGGLYEQYF. DNA for the CDR3: TGCAGCGTAGAAACTAGCGGGGGGCTCTACGAGCAGTACTTC.

The chain links TRBV27 to TRBJ1-6; D is uncertain. V lost 5 bases and J lost 11, with 13 bases in between. The CDR3 is made up of 13 amino acids. Germline loops: CDR1 MNHEY, CDR2 SMNVEV (reference sequence). CDR3 sequence (DNA): TGTGCCAGCAGTCTGACCTTCGGGGCACCCCTCCACTTT. Its protein is CASSLTFGAPLHF.

The chain links TRBV5-1 to TRBJ2-3, with TRBD2 identical over 7 bases. The CDR3 spans 15 residues. Germline loops: CDR1 SGHRS, CDR2 YFSETQ. The V and J ends lost 2 bases and 2 bases, in that order; junction bases with no gene match: 5. The CDR3: CASSLAGTLTDTQYF. CDR3 coding DNA: TGCGCCAGCAGCTTAGCGGGAACCCTCACAGATACGCAGTATTTT.

This sequence joins TRBV7-2 and TRBJ1-2; no reliable D call. The CDR3 is 14 residues long. The V and J ends lost 0 bases and 8 bases respectively, with 13 bases between them. Germline V gene lookup returns CDR1 SGHTA and CDR2 FQGNSA. The CDR3 loop reads CASSLATPTKGYTF. The CDR3 DNA is TGTGCCAGCAGCTTAGCCACACCAACAAAAGGCTACACCTTC.

The rearrangement joins TRBV6-1 to TRBJ2-3; 7 nucleotides line up with TRBD2. J lost 6 bases, V lost 4 bases, and 7 bases had no gene match. The CDR3 extends over 14 amino acids. The V gene's germline CDR1 is MNHNS and CDR2 SASEGT. This chain's CDR3 is CASSATSLSDTQYF. The CDR3 DNA is TGTGCCAGCAGTGCGACTAGCCTATCTGATACGCAGTATTTT.

The chain is built from TRBV2 and TRBJ1-5; tentative D call: TRBD1 (5 bases). Trimming removed 2 bases at V and 8 bases at J, with 10 bases between. The CDR3 covers 13 residues. CDR1 and CDR2 from the germline V gene are SNHLY and FYNNEI. This chain's CDR3 is CASSEWEGKPQHF. The CDR3 DNA follows: TGTGCCAGCAGTGAATGGGAGGGGAAGCCCCAGCATTTT.

The V call is TRBV14, the J call TRBJ1-2; weak D call: TRBD1 (5 bases). Trimming left V 6 bases short and J 2 bases short, with 7 bases between. This CDR3 is built from 12 residues. The germline V gene has CDR1 SGHDN and CDR2 FVKESK. The chain's CDR3 is CASSRQNYGYTF. CDR3 coding DNA: TGTGCCAGCAGTAGACAGAACTATGGCTACACCTTC.

This chain connects TRBV19 to TRBJ1-4, with D unresolved. Trimming took 3 bases from V and 8 from J, leaving 7 bases between them. Germline V lookup: CDR1 LNHDA, CDR2 SQIVND (reference sequence). The CDR3 totals 12 residues. The CDR3 DNA is TGTGCCAGTAGTATCCCGGGAGAAAAACTGTTTTTT. Translation gives CASSIPGEKLFF.

The chain joins TRBV9 to TRBJ1-1; possible D gene TRBD1, 6 bases. Germline V gives CDR1 SGDLS, CDR2 YYNGEE. The CDR3 runs to 15 residues. Trimming shortened V by 0 bases and J by 1 base, and 10 bases separated the two germline ends. The CDR3 coding sequence is TGTGCCAGCAGCGTAGTTGGGACAAGGAACACTGAAGCTTTCTTT. Encoded protein: CASSVVGTRNTEAFF. The full variable domain, its missing parts supplied by reference TRBV9 and TRBJ1-1, is DSGVTQTPKHLITATGQRVTLRCSPRSGDLSVYWYQQSLDQGLQFLIQYYNGEERAKGNILERFSAQQFPDLHSELNLSSLELGDSALYFCASSVVGTRNTEAFFGQGTRLTVV.

J is TRBJ1-6 and V is TRBV4-1; D is unresolved. Deletions cut 2 bases from V and 8 bases from J, with 16 bases between. Germline loops: CDR1 MGHRA, CDR2 YSYEKL. This CDR3 is 16 amino acids long. The CDR3 is CASSQQLAGWDSPLHF. The CDR3 region has the DNA TGCGCCAGCAGCCAACAGTTGGCAGGTTGGGATTCACCCCTCCACTTT.

V gene TRBV5-1 combines with J gene TRBJ2-5; no definite D call. Germline V lookup: CDR1 SGHRS, CDR2 YFSETQ. The V end lost 4 bases, the J end lost 1 base, and 5 bases lay between the germline ends. CDR3 size: 12 residues. CDR3 in amino acids: CASSRAQETQYF. The CDR3, as DNA: TGCGCCAGCAGCCGCGCCCAAGAGACCCAGTACTTC.

This chain uses TRBV7-2 with TRBJ2-1, with 9 bases fitting TRBD2. Germline V gene data show CDR1 as SGHTA and CDR2 as FQGNSA. The V and J ends lost 0 bases and 6 bases, in that order; junction bases with no gene match: 6. The CDR3 consists of 16 residues. CDR3 nucleotides: TGTGCCAGCAGCTTAGCCGGGACTAGCCGTGGCAATGAGCAGTTCTTC. It encodes CASSLAGTSRGNEQFF. Together with reference TRBV7-2 and TRBJ2-1, the CDR3 gives the full variable domain: GAGVSQSPSNKVTEKGKDVELRCDPISGHTALYWYRQSLGQGLEFLIYFQGNSAPDKSGLPSDRFSAERTGGSVSTLTIQRTQQEDSAVYLCASSLAGTSRGNEQFFGPGTRLTVL.

This chain uses TRBV4-3 with TRBJ1-2; D may be TRBD1 (5 bases). The CDR3 spans 15 residues. V lost 1 base, J lost 5 bases, and 14 bases lay in between. CDR1 is LGHNA, CDR2 YSLEER, per germline. DNA of the CDR3: TGCGCCAGCAGCCAAGTTTTAGGGGATGGGTATGGCTACACCTTC. Residues: CASSQVLGDGYGYTF.

The chain recombines TRBV5-1 with TRBJ2-1, with 9 bases fitting TRBD1. CDR3 size: 15 residues. V lost 0 bases to trimming and J lost 5 bases; unmatched junction nucleotides: 3. Per the germline V gene, CDR1 is SGHRS and CDR2 is YFSETQ. CDR3 amino acids: CASSLGQGGHNEQFF. DNA for the CDR3: TGCGCCAGCAGCTTGGGACAGGGGGGCCACAATGAGCAGTTCTTC.

The chain uses TRBV15 and TRBJ2-7; 9 positions agree with TRBD1. The CDR3 covers 17 residues. Germline V CDR1 and CDR2: LNHNV, YYDKDF (reference sequence). Germline trimming cut 1 base from V and 2 bases from J; bases unmatched to any gene: 9. CDR3 DNA sequence: TGTGCCACCAGCAGAGCCAATACAGGGGGCAAAGCCTACGAGCAGTACTTC. Residues: CATSRANTGGKAYEQYF. Full variable domain (missing parts from reference TRBV15 and TRBJ2-7): DAMVIQNPRYQVTQFGKPVTLSCSQTLNHNVMYWYQQKSSQAPKLLFHYYDKDFNNEADTPDNFQSRRPNTSFCFLDIRSPGLGDTAMYLCATSRANTGGKAYEQYFGPGTRLTVT.

The chain carries TRBV6-5 and TRBJ2-7; 8 bases are shared with TRBD1. From germline, CDR1 is MNHEY and CDR2 SVGAGI. Losses at the gene ends were 10 bases for V and 6 bases for J; bases not matched to a gene: 5. The CDR3 has 11 amino acids. This CDR3 reads CATRGLGEQYF. CDR3 bases: TGTGCCACCAGGGGGCTAGGCGAGCAGTACTTC.

The chain recombines TRBV5-6 with TRBJ1-6; no firm D call. The V end was cut by 0 bases, the J end by 6 bases, with 10 bases between. Germline values: CDR1 SGHDT, CDR2 YYEEEE. CDR3 length equals 15 residues. The CDR3 region has the DNA TGTGCCAGCAGCTTGGCCCCCGGGGTTAATTCACCCCTCCACTTT. This translates into CASSLAPGVNSPLHF.

The chain combines TRBV7-3 with TRBJ2-3; 11 bases fit TRBD2. Germline V gene sequence: CDR1 SGHTA, CDR2 FQGTGA. This CDR3 spans 15 amino acids. The J segment lost 5 bases and the V segment lost 3 bases, leaving 4 bases of the junction unmatched. The CDR3 nucleotides read TGTGCCAGCAGCTTTAGCGGGGGGGCCGGAGATACGCAGTATTTT. Residues: CASSFSGGAGDTQYF.

There are a few counts of this clone. V is TRBV6-4 and J is TRBJ2-2; D not resolved. Germline CDR1 reads MRHNA; CDR2 reads SNTAGT. This CDR3 spans 14 amino acids. Trimming removed 3 bases at V and 4 bases at J, with 9 bases between. The CDR3 region has the DNA TGTGCCAGCAGTGAGGAACTACTCACCGGGGAGCTGTTTTTT. The encoded protein is CASSEELLTGELFF.

The chain employs TRBV7-3 and TRBJ2-1; TRBD2 might be the D (6 bases). This CDR3 comprises 12 residues. The germline V and J ends were trimmed by 4 bases and 10 bases, with 11 bases remaining between them. Germline V gene lookup returns CDR1 SGHTA and CDR2 FQGTGA. The DNA of the CDR3 is TGTGCCAGCAGCTACGGGGGTGGAGAGCAGTTCTTC. Translation gives CASSYGGGEQFF.

J is TRBJ1-2 and V is TRBV29-1; perhaps TRBD1 as D (6 bases). The V end lost 3 bases, the J end lost 8 bases, and 13 bases lay between the germline ends. The CDR3 contains 12 residues. Germline loops: CDR1 SQVTM, CDR2 ANQGSEA. The CDR3 nucleotides read TGCAGCGTTGAGACAGGCTTACGCGGCTACACCTTC. As protein: CSVETGLRGYTF.

This chain joins TRBV7-3 and TRBJ2-3, with 7 bases that match TRBD1. V was clipped by 1 base and J by 4 bases; unmatched bases: 8. The CDR3 is made up of 16 amino acids. Looked up from germline, CDR1 is SGHTA and CDR2 is FQGTGA. CDR3 sequence: CASSLNRIDRADTQYF. The CDR3 DNA sequence: TGTGCCAGCAGCTTAAACCGAATCGACAGGGCAGATACGCAGTATTTT. Filled out from reference TRBV7-3 and TRBJ2-3, the complete variable domain reads GAGVSQTPSNKVTEKGKYVELRCDPISGHTALYWYRQSLGQGPEFLIYFQGTGAADDSGLPNDRFFAVRPEGSVSTLKIQRTERGDSAVYLCASSLNRIDRADTQYFGPGTRLTVL.

This chain links TRBV6-5 with TRBJ2-7; D is unclear. CDR1 MNHEY and CDR2 SVGAGI come from the germline V gene. The length of the CDR3 is 16 residues. V shed 0 bases and J shed 1 base, with 13 bases lying between them. CDR3 protein: CASSYSSGLPSYEQYF. CDR3 coding DNA: TGTGCCAGCAGTTACTCGTCCGGGTTACCTTCCTACGAGCAGTACTTC.